This T cell receptor beta chain derives from a study of blood T cell repertoires in COVID-19. Overall study: Acute and convalescent COVID-19 specimens originated in the United States, Italy and Spain.

Germline V CDR1 and CDR2: MNHEY, SVGAGI. The CDR3 loop spans 14 amino acids. The V gene lost 6 bases and the J gene lost 5 bases, with 14 bases spanning the gap. The data were produced by immunoSEQ multiplex PCR, yet TCRdb's version contains in-frame clones alone and is incomplete. This table has about 360,000 clones, 86% appearing once. The V and J genes are TRBV6-5 and TRBJ1-5; D is ambiguous. The sequencing sample was made of peripheral blood. The TCR comes from a woman aged 55-70 years with COVID-19, enrolled during active disease. The CDR3 here is CASRLGGGDQPQHF. In DNA form, the CDR3 reads TGTGCCAGCAGGCTGGGCGGAGGTGATCAGCCCCAGCATTTT.